This T cell receptor (beta chain) was obtained from a study of cytomegalovirus exposure and HLA in healthy donors. Study-wide results and limits: Researchers reportedly found TCR beta sequences accurately predicted most subjects' HLA-A and HLA-B alleles. Later genetic work tied a missense DCLRE1C variant to beta-chain V and J trimming. The classifier reportedly diagnosed cytomegalovirus status with high specificity and sensitivity.

Germline V gene lookup returns CDR1 GTSNPN and CDR2 SVGIG (reference sequence). With V trimmed by 2 bases and J by 5 bases, 8 bases remained unmatched. The CDR3 has 14 residues. PCR primers comprised 60 Vbeta and 13 Jbeta primers. Generated by immunoSEQ multiplex PCR, the TCRdb table keeps only in-frame clones and is missing some. This table has 220,000 or so clones, roughly three quarters appearing once. A remark on this clone: Its antigen is still unknown.

The V and J genes are TRBV30 and TRBJ1-2; 7 nucleotides match TRBD1. The receptor was isolated from a man aged 50 to 60 in good health and CMV-seronegative. The sample consisted of PBMCs. The CDR3, as DNA: TGTGCCTGGAGTCGTCGGGACAGTTATTATGGCTACACCTTC. This translates into CAWSRRDSYYGYTF.